This T cell receptor (beta chain) was captured in a study of blood T cell repertoires in COVID-19. Turning to the study itself: T cells, B-cell-depleted T cells, or PBMCs supplied cDNA or gDNA.

The CDR3 is 16 residues long. The ends lost 3 bases at V and 5 bases at J; junction bases unmatched: 7. CDR1 and CDR2 (germline): SGDLS, YYNGEE. Repertoires were generated with immunoSEQ multiplex PCR, while TCRdb's copy carries only in-frame clones and drops some. This sample has 200,000 to 250,000 clones, with around 86% found just once. This clone was counted only a few times. Sequenced material: peripheral blood. The chain uses TRBV9 and TRBJ2-5; the match to TRBD2 covers 13 bases. This receptor was identified in a woman in her fifties or sixties with COVID-19, enrolled during active disease. CDR3 DNA: TGTGCCAGCAGCGGGGGACTAGCGGGGTTTGGGGAGACCCAGTACTTC. It yields the protein CASSGGLAGFGETQYF.